This passage covers 21 T cell receptor beta chains from one sample sequenced in a study of blood T cell repertoires in COVID-19. Assay: immunoSEQ multiplex PCR; the TCRdb copy retains only in-frame clones and omits some. Altogether 110,000 or so clones are present, more than 80% being singletons, with the ten largest covering less than 1.5%. Input material: peripheral blood. The receptors shown here come from a human donor in a cohort sampled during active COVID-19.

The chain employs TRBV11-3 and TRBJ2-1, with 8 positions matching TRBD1. This CDR3 comprises 15 residues. Per germline, CDR1 SGHNT and CDR2 YENEEA. With V trimmed by 5 bases and J by 4 bases, 7 bases remained unmatched. CDR3 region: CASSIPGQAYNEQFF. The CDR3 DNA sequence: TGTGCCAGCAGCATCCCGGGACAGGCTTACAATGAGCAGTTCTTC. Drawing the rest from reference TRBV11-3 and TRBJ2-1, the complete variable domain is EAGVVQSPRYKIIEKKQPVAFWCNPISGHNTLYWYLQNLGQGPELLIRYENEEAVDDSQLPKDRFSAERLKGVDSTLKIQPAELGDSAVYLCASSIPGQAYNEQFFGPGTRLTVL.

The V and J genes are TRBV10-3 and TRBJ1-1, with a weak D call TRBD1 (5 bases). The CDR3 loop spans 13 amino acids. Between the trimmed V and J ends, which lost 7 bases and 1 base, there was a span of 10 bases. Germline CDR1 and CDR2: ENHRY and SYGVKD. CDR3 residues: CAIKGTGNTEAFF. In DNA, the CDR3 is TGTGCCATCAAAGGTACAGGGAACACTGAAGCTTTCTTT.

CDR3 residues: CASSADRGTEAFF. CDR3 coding DNA: TGTGCCAGCAGCGCCGACAGGGGGACTGAAGCTTTCTTT. This chain joins TRBV9 and TRBJ1-1; 9 bases align to TRBD1. The CDR3 is 13 amino acids. With 3 bases clipped from V and 5 bases from J, the junction kept 2 bases outside the gene matches. The germline gives CDR1 SGDLS, CDR2 YYNGEE.

The chain carries TRBV11-1 and TRBJ2-3; tentative D call: TRBD1 (6 bases). Deletions cut 5 bases from V and 0 bases from J, with 12 bases between. This CDR3 comprises 15 residues. Looked up from germline, CDR1 is SGHAT and CDR2 is FQDESV (reference sequence). CDR3 sequence (DNA): TGTGCCAGCAGCACCCGTCAGGGGAGCACAGATACGCAGTATTTT. Residues: CASSTRQGSTDTQYF.

This clone has a single count. The rearrangement links TRBV5-1 to TRBJ2-7, with 7 bases that match TRBD1. After removal of 3 bases from V and 3 bases from J, the junction contained 6 bases not matched to a gene. From germline, CDR1 is SGHRS and CDR2 YFSETQ. The CDR3 runs 14 residues. In DNA, the CDR3 is TGCGCCAGCAGCTCAACAGGGGCCCGCTACGAGCAGTACTTC. Encoded protein: CASSSTGARYEQYF.

This sequence joins TRBV5-8 and TRBJ1-5; unclear D gene. Germline-derived CDR1 and CDR2 are SGHTS and YDEGEE. The CDR3 is made up of 12 amino acids. The ends were cut back, 1 base at V and 4 bases at J, with 3 bases in the middle. CDR3 nucleotides: TGTGCCAGCAGCTTGTATAATCAGCCCCAGCATTTT. Its protein is CASSLYNQPQHF.

The V gene is TRBV27, the J gene TRBJ1-2; 9 bases line up with TRBD1. Trimming at V came to 6 bases and at J to 7 bases, leaving 18 bases not matched to a gene. The CDR3 spans 17 residues. Germline loops: CDR1 MNHEY, CDR2 SMNVEV (reference sequence). CDR3 protein: CASRYTGTGLRGGGYTF. CDR3 DNA sequence: TGTGCCAGCAGATATACCGGGACAGGGCTTCGGGGAGGTGGCTACACCTTC.

This chain links TRBV5-1 with TRBJ2-7; D not certain. V was clipped by 0 bases and J by 2 bases, with 6 bases between them. The germline V gene has CDR1 SGHRS and CDR2 YFSETQ. This CDR3 has 13 amino acids. CDR3 in DNA: TGCGCCAGCAGCTTGGGCGGAACCTACGAGCAGTACTTC. Translation gives CASSLGGTYEQYF.

The chain joins TRBV7-9 to TRBJ2-6; 7 bases are shared with TRBD1. The CDR3 runs to 15 residues. Germline trimming cut 4 bases from V and 2 bases from J; bases unmatched to any gene: 2. Germline CDR1 is SEHNR and CDR2 is FQNEAQ (reference sequence). The CDR3 nucleotides read TGTGCCAGCAGCTGGGGGACAGCTGGGGCCAACGTCCTGACTTTC. It codes for CASSWGTAGANVLTF.

The chain combines TRBV4-1 with TRBJ2-3; TRBD2 matches 10 bases. V lost 4 bases to trimming and J lost 0 bases; unmatched junction nucleotides: 4. Germline assignment: CDR1 MGHRA and CDR2 YSYEKL. This CDR3 spans 16 amino acids. The CDR3 here is CASSPLAGVSTDTQYF. CDR3 in DNA: TGCGCCAGCAGCCCCCTAGCGGGGGTAAGCACAGATACGCAGTATTTT.

CDR3 DNA: TGTGCCAGCAGCCCCGGCGGGGGGCTTTCGCAAGAGACCCAGTACTTC. As protein: CASSPGGGLSQETQYF. V usage is TRBV5-6 and J usage is TRBJ2-5; 8 bases align to TRBD2. After removal of 4 bases from V and 2 bases from J, the junction contained 10 bases not matched to a gene. This CDR3 region has 16 residues. The germline CDR1 and CDR2 sequences are SGHDT and YYEEEE.

The chain has TRBV11-3 and TRBJ2-1; a possible D gene is TRBD1 (5 bases). The CDR3 is 15 residues long. Germline values: CDR1 SGHNT, CDR2 YENEEA. V gave up 3 bases and J gave up 10 bases, with 19 bases separating them. DNA of the CDR3: TGTGCCAGCAGCTTTGGTCGGTCCAGGGATTTGGAGCAGTTCTTC. Translation gives CASSFGRSRDLEQFF.

In its sample, this clone was seen a few times. The J gene is TRBJ1-5, the V gene TRBV14; D remains ambiguous. The CDR3 is 16 residues long. Per the germline V gene, CDR1 is SGHDN and CDR2 is FVKESK. V was cut by 4 bases and J by 1 base, with 14 bases left in between. CDR3 DNA: TGTGCCAGCAGCCTAAGACACGTCCTAAGCAATCAGCCCCAGCATTTT. Translation: CASSLRHVLSNQPQHF.

The CDR3 spells CASSIRLAGGPANTGELFF. The CDR3 DNA is TGTGCCAGTAGTATCAGGCTAGCGGGAGGACCCGCCAACACCGGGGAGCTGTTTTTT. The V and J genes are TRBV19 and TRBJ2-2; 11 nucleotides line up with TRBD2. CDR1 and CDR2 from the germline V gene are LNHDA and SQIVND (reference sequence). The V and J ends lost 3 bases and 2 bases, in that order; junction bases with no gene match: 11. The CDR3 spans 19 residues.

This chain links TRBV2 with TRBJ1-1; D is perhaps TRBD1 (6 bases). Germline values: CDR1 SNHLY, CDR2 FYNNEI. There are 12 residues in the CDR3. V lost 2 bases and J lost 6, with 7 bases in between. CDR3 DNA sequence: TGTGCCAGCAGTGAACAGGGGCCTGAAGCTTTCTTT. Its translation: CASSEQGPEAFF.

This chain joins TRBV6-2 or TRBV6-3 and TRBJ2-5; no definite D call. V lost 0 bases, J lost 5 bases, and 13 bases lay in between. The CDR3 has 15 residues. From germline, CDR1 is MNHEY and CDR2 SVGEGT. Written as DNA, the CDR3 is TGTGCCAGCAGTTACTCTGTCCTTCCCGTCGAGACCCAGTACTTC. It encodes CASSYSVLPVETQYF.

The chain is built from TRBV5-4 and TRBJ1-3; D is ambiguous. The CDR3 runs to 14 residues. CDR1 is SGHNT, CDR2 YYREEE, per germline (reference sequence). Trimming stripped 5 bases from V and 1 base from J, with 10 bases between. The CDR3 is CASRSDMSGNTIYF. CDR3 DNA sequence: TGTGCCAGCAGGTCTGACATGTCTGGAAACACCATATATTTT. The full variable domain, with the rest looked up from reference TRBV5-4 and TRBJ1-3, is ETGVTQSPTHLIKTRGQQVTLRCSSQSGHNTVSWYQQALGQGPQFIFQYYREEENGRGNFPPRFSGLQFPNYSSELNVNALELDDSALYLCASRSDMSGNTIYFGEGSWLTVV.

This chain connects TRBV18 to TRBJ1-2, with TRBD1 as a possible D gene (6 bases). The germline gives CDR1 KGHSH, CDR2 LQKENI. The germline V and J ends were trimmed by 2 bases and 6 bases, with 19 bases remaining between them. The CDR3 runs 16 residues. The CDR3 protein is CASSPTQQGTLDGYTF. The CDR3 DNA is TGTGCCAGCTCACCAACCCAGCAGGGGACACTTGATGGCTACACCTTC. Drawing the rest from reference TRBV18 and TRBJ1-2, the complete variable domain is NAGVMQNPRHLVRRRGQEARLRCSPMKGHSHVYWYRQLPEEGLKFMVYLQKENIIDESGMPKERFSAEFPKEGPSILRIQQVVRGDSAAYFCASSPTQQGTLDGYTFGSGTRLTVV.

The rearrangement joins TRBV20-1 to TRBJ2-6, with TRBD2 matching over 10 bases. The CDR3 covers 17 residues. V dropped 3 bases and J dropped 0; count of bases not matched to a gene: 5. CDR1 and CDR2 from the germline V gene are DFQATT and SNEGSKA (reference sequence). This CDR3 reads CSASLAGATSGANVLTF. The CDR3 coding sequence is TGCAGTGCTAGTCTAGCGGGGGCAACCTCTGGGGCCAACGTCCTGACTTTC.

This chain joins TRBV5-1 and TRBJ2-5, with TRBD2 identical over 13 bases. The J segment lost 5 bases and the V segment lost 4 bases, leaving 11 bases of the junction unmatched. Per the germline V gene, CDR1 is SGHRS and CDR2 is YFSETQ. There are 17 residues in the CDR3. This CDR3 is CASSKGLAGTAGETQYF. CDR3 coding DNA: TGCGCCAGCAGCAAGGGACTAGCGGGAACAGCGGGGGAGACCCAGTACTTC.

The chain has TRBV19 and TRBJ1-2, with TRBD1 identical over 10 bases. CDR3 length: 15 amino acids. From germline, CDR1 is LNHDA and CDR2 SQIVND (reference sequence). With V trimmed by 5 bases and J by 6 bases, 9 bases remained unmatched. The CDR3 is CASSLDRGRVNGYTF. In DNA, the CDR3 is TGTGCCAGTAGTCTCGACAGGGGGCGCGTCAATGGCTACACCTTC.